This passage covers 27 T cell receptor beta chains from one sample sequenced in a study of cytomegalovirus exposure and HLA in healthy donors. Primers included in the PCR were 60 Vbeta and 13 Jbeta primers. The method was immunoSEQ multiplex PCR; TCRdb's version includes in-frame clones alone and lacks a portion of them. The sample comprises about 93,000 clones, about 78% of which are singletons, and about 3% rests with the top ten. The sequenced sample was PBMCs. These receptors were taken from a middle-aged woman in good health and CMV-seronegative.

This clone has just a few counts. CDR3 DNA sequence: TGTGCCAGCACCCGGACGGGGGGGTTCGATCAGCCCCAGCATTTT. Translation gives CASTRTGGFDQPQHF. The chain employs TRBV5-5 and TRBJ1-5; D is perhaps TRBD1 (5 bases). The CDR3 is made up of 15 amino acids. V was clipped by 6 bases and J by 5 bases, with 18 bases between them. Looked up from germline, CDR1 is SGHKS and CDR2 is YYEKEE (reference sequence).

The V call is TRBV18, the J call TRBJ2-1; 16 nucleotides line up with TRBD2. CDR1 is KGHSH, CDR2 LQKENI, per germline. J gave up 6 bases and V 2 bases, and 7 bases lay outside the gene matches. The CDR3 runs to 18 residues. In DNA form, the CDR3 reads TGTGCCAGCTCACCATTGGGACTAGCGGGAGGGATAATCAATGAGCAGTTCTTC. Encoded protein: CASSPLGLAGGIINEQFF.

This clone was detected once. This chain connects TRBV19 to TRBJ2-3, with 15 positions matching TRBD2. CDR1 is LNHDA, CDR2 SQIVND, per germline (reference sequence). There are 16 residues in the CDR3. Trimming took 6 bases from V and 5 from J; bases not matched to a gene: 6. The CDR3 coding sequence is TGTGCCAGTAGAGGGACTAGCGGGAGGCCGGGAGATACGCAGTATTTT. Its protein is CASRGTSGRPGDTQYF.

V usage is TRBV19 and J usage is TRBJ1-4; no firm D call. The CDR3 length is 13 residues. V was shortened by 7 bases and J by 7 bases, with 13 bases between the two germline ends. Germline CDR1 and CDR2: LNHDA and SQIVND (reference sequence). The CDR3: CASNIFAGEKLFF. CDR3 coding DNA: TGTGCCAGTAATATTTTCGCAGGTGAAAAACTGTTTTTT.

The chain couples TRBV28 to TRBJ1-5; tentative D call: TRBD1 (6 bases). Trimming took 2 bases from V and 7 from J, leaving 15 bases between them. The CDR3 has 15 residues. Germline lookup yields CDR1 MDHEN and CDR2 SYDVKM. CDR3: CASSLGGAKEQPQHF. As DNA, the CDR3 is TGTGCCAGCAGTTTAGGGGGGGCGAAGGAACAGCCCCAGCATTTT.

This clone was recorded a few times. The chain recombines TRBV6-6 with TRBJ1-2, with TRBD1 matching over 7 bases. Germline-derived CDR1 and CDR2 are MNHNY and SVGAGI (reference sequence). Losses at the gene ends were 10 bases for V and 4 bases for J; bases not matched to a gene: 3. The length of the CDR3 is 11 residues. CDR3 in DNA: TGTGCCATACAGGGGATCTATGGCTACACCTTC. Translating it yields CAIQGIYGYTF.

The V gene is TRBV7-8, the J gene TRBJ2-1; D remains ambiguous. With 5 bases removed from V and 6 bases from J, the gap between germline ends came to 14 bases. This CDR3 contains 14 residues. Germline-derived CDR1 and CDR2 are SGHVS and FQNEAQ. CDR3 nucleotides: TGTGCCAGCAGCCCGTGGGCCCCACCCAATGAGCAGTTCTTC. Amino acid sequence: CASSPWAPPNEQFF.

The rearrangement joins TRBV30 to TRBJ1-1; the D gene is possibly TRBD1 (5 bases). V was pared by 2 bases and J by 6 bases, with 13 bases between. Germline values: CDR1 GTSNPN, CDR2 SVGIG (reference sequence). This CDR3 region has 13 residues. The CDR3 spells CAWSWGGRSEAFF. The CDR3, as DNA: TGTGCCTGGAGTTGGGGGGGACGCTCTGAAGCTTTCTTT.

The chain is built from TRBV12-5 and TRBJ2-1, with TRBD2 matching 8 bases. CDR3 length: 14 residues. V shed 8 bases, J shed 5 bases, and the junction held 8 bases outside the gene matches. CDR1 and CDR2 (germline): LGHNT, FRNRAP. CDR3 protein: CASQGSGRNNEQFF. CDR3 sequence (DNA): TGTGCTAGTCAGGGGAGCGGGAGAAACAATGAGCAGTTCTTC.

The chain is built from TRBV4-1 and TRBJ1-3; TRBD1 matches 7 bases. The J segment lost 2 bases and the V segment lost 3 bases, leaving 7 bases of the junction unmatched. This CDR3 is 16 amino acids long. Germline CDR1 MGHRA, CDR2 YSYEKL. The CDR3 nucleotides are TGCGCCAGCAGCCAGAGGGACAGTTCGACTGGAAACACCATATATTTT. It is translated as CASSQRDSSTGNTIYF.

The chain joins TRBV6-1 to TRBJ2-4, with D perhaps matching TRBD2 (5 bases). CDR1 is MNHNS and CDR2 is SASEGT in the germline V gene. This CDR3 contains 16 residues. V lost 3 bases and J lost 2, with 14 bases in between. CDR3 sequence reads: CASSDAARGSKNIQYF. For the CDR3, the DNA is TGTGCCAGCAGTGATGCTGCTCGGGGATCCAAAAACATTCAGTACTTC.

This clone was recorded once. The J gene is TRBJ1-2, the V gene TRBV7-8; no firm D call. The CDR3 has 14 amino acids. The V gene lost 0 bases and the J gene lost 2 bases, with 7 bases spanning the gap. In germline, CDR1 is SGHVS, CDR2 FQNEAQ. CDR3 bases: TGTGCCAGCAGCTTAGCGTGGCAGAACTATGGCTACACCTTC. The encoded protein is CASSLAWQNYGYTF.

The chain is built from TRBV5-3 and TRBJ2-1; D may be TRBD2 (6 bases). TRBV5-3 is filed as an ORF, its function uncertain. The CDR3 extends over 15 amino acids. Trimming pared 4 bases from V and 2 bases from J, leaving 13 bases between. CDR3 residues: CARSQVTSAYNEQFF. CDR3 in DNA: TGTGCCAGAAGCCAAGTGACTAGTGCCTACAATGAGCAGTTCTTC.

The chain has TRBV7-9 and TRBJ2-3, with 8 bases matching TRBD1. Germline lookup yields CDR1 SEHNR and CDR2 FQNEAQ (reference sequence). V shed 4 bases and J 0 bases; nucleotides not matched to a gene: 0. This CDR3 spans 14 amino acids. CDR3 amino acids: CASSWTGSTDTQYF. The CDR3 DNA reads as TGTGCCAGCAGCTGGACAGGGAGCACAGATACGCAGTATTTT. The whole variable domain, filled in from reference TRBV7-9 and TRBJ2-3, reads DTGVSQNPRHKITKRGQNVTFRCDPISEHNRLYWYRQTLGQGPEFLTYFQNEAQLEKSRLLSDRFSAERPKGSFSTLEIQRTEQGDSAMYLCASSWTGSTDTQYFGPGTRLTVL.

The genes are TRBV25-1 and TRBJ1-6; perhaps TRBD1 as D (5 bases). CDR3 size: 16 residues. Germline loops: CDR1 MGHDK, CDR2 SYGVNS. Between the trimmed V and J ends, which lost 7 bases and 7 bases, there was a span of 20 bases. Here the CDR3 DNA reads TGTGCCAGCATGGATTCAGGGCTAACGAAGAATTCACCCCTCCACTTT. As protein: CASMDSGLTKNSPLHF.

This chain uses TRBV5-8 with TRBJ2-3; TRBD2 agrees at 7 bases. The V and J ends lost 3 bases and 1 base, in that order; junction bases with no gene match: 2. The CDR3 is 14 residues long. The germline CDR1 and CDR2 sequences are SGHTS and YDEGEE. The DNA of the CDR3 is TGTGCCAGCAGCTCGGGACTACGCACAGATACGCAGTATTTT. Translation: CASSSGLRTDTQYF.

The V gene is TRBV4-3, the J gene TRBJ2-5; D remains ambiguous. CDR3 length: 16 amino acids. Germline CDR1 LGHNA, CDR2 YSLEER. Trimming took 0 bases from V and 1 from J, leaving 12 bases between them. CDR3 DNA sequence: TGCGCCAGCAGCCAAGATCCCTCAAGCGCCCAAGAGACCCAGTACTTC. Its protein is CASSQDPSSAQETQYF.

This clone has only a few counts. The CDR3 sequence: CASRESGTGNYGYTF. The CDR3 nucleotides are TGTGCCAGCAGAGAATCCGGGACAGGGAACTATGGCTACACCTTC. This rearrangement joins TRBV2 to TRBJ1-2; 9 positions match TRBD1. Trimming took 6 bases from V and 2 from J; bases not matched to a gene: 7. The CDR3 has 15 residues. CDR1 and CDR2 (germline): SNHLY, FYNNEI.

V gene TRBV6-1 combines with J gene TRBJ2-7, with TRBD2 matching 14 bases. This CDR3 is 18 amino acids long. With 4 bases clipped from V and 2 bases from J, the junction kept 10 bases outside the gene matches. Germline values: CDR1 MNHNS, CDR2 SASEGT. CDR3: CASSARTSGRIGAYEQYF. CDR3 nucleotide sequence: TGTGCCAGCAGTGCCCGGACTAGCGGGAGGATAGGTGCCTACGAGCAGTACTTC.

This clone showed up just once. The rearrangement links TRBV7-2 to TRBJ2-7, with a possible D match to TRBD1 (6 bases). Trimming removed 7 bases at V and 0 bases at J, with 16 bases between. CDR3 length: 15 residues. Per the germline V gene, CDR1 is SGHTA and CDR2 is FQGNSA. CDR3 nucleotides: TGTGCCAGCAAAACAGGGTTAATCGGCTCCTACGAGCAGTACTTC. Protein sequence: CASKTGLIGSYEQYF. Complete variable domain (other parts from reference TRBV7-2 and TRBJ2-7): GAGVSQSPSNKVTEKGKDVELRCDPISGHTALYWYRQSLGQGLEFLIYFQGNSAPDKSGLPSDRFSAERTGGSVSTLTIQRTQQEDSAVYLCASKTGLIGSYEQYFGPGTRLTVT.

This chain joins TRBV27 and TRBJ1-1; the D gene is possibly TRBD1 (6 bases). This CDR3 has 16 amino acids. Germline V gene data show CDR1 as MNHEY and CDR2 as SMNVEV (reference sequence). Trimming took 3 bases from V and 1 from J, leaving 15 bases between them. As DNA, the CDR3 is TGTGCCAGCAGTTTCGGGTCCGGGACAACGAACACTGAAGCTTTCTTT. Translated, it gives CASSFGSGTTNTEAFF.

The chain recombines TRBV5-1 with TRBJ1-1; possible D gene TRBD1, 6 bases. Looked up from germline, CDR1 is SGHRS and CDR2 is YFSETQ. This CDR3 has 13 amino acids. Between the trimmed V and J ends, which lost 4 bases and 7 bases, there was a span of 14 bases. CDR3 region: CASSVTGSGEAFF. In DNA, the CDR3 is TGCGCCAGCAGCGTTACAGGGTCGGGTGAAGCTTTCTTT.

The rearrangement uses TRBV6-5 and TRBJ1-2; possibly TRBD1 for D (6 bases). The V gene's germline CDR1 is MNHEY and CDR2 SVGAGI. This CDR3 is built from 14 residues. V was shortened by 10 bases and J by 9 bases, with 24 bases between the two germline ends. The CDR3 DNA reads TGTGCCACAAGGGGGTCCGGGACCCTTGGGAGCTACACCTTC. It encodes CATRGSGTLGSYTF.

V is TRBV27 and J is TRBJ2-7, with a weak D call TRBD2 (7 bases). Germline V lookup: CDR1 MNHEY, CDR2 SMNVEV (reference sequence). V was cut by 6 bases and J by 3 bases, with 18 bases left in between. The CDR3 length is 15 residues. This chain's CDR3 is CASSRGGRGGYEQYF. CDR3 DNA: TGTGCCAGCAGCCGCGGGGGTCGAGGGGGCTACGAGCAGTACTTC.

The chain uses TRBV27 and TRBJ1-3; D remains ambiguous. This CDR3 spans 14 amino acids. Per germline, CDR1 MNHEY and CDR2 SMNVEV (reference sequence). V lost 6 bases and J 0 bases, leaving 9 bases between the germline ends. As DNA, the CDR3 is TGTGCCAGCAGGCTGGGAGCCTCTGGAAACACCATATATTTT. It codes for CASRLGASGNTIYF.

V and J are TRBV11-3 and TRBJ2-5, with TRBD1 as a possible D gene (6 bases). V was clipped by 1 base and J by 2 bases, with 8 bases between them. CDR3 length: 14 amino acids. Germline CDR1 SGHNT, CDR2 YENEEA. CDR3 region: CASSLAGDQETQYF. CDR3 bases: TGTGCCAGCAGCTTAGCAGGGGATCAAGAGACCCAGTACTTC.

The chain is built from TRBV9 and TRBJ1-2; no reliable D call. This CDR3 has 14 amino acids. Germline V CDR1 and CDR2: SGDLS, YYNGEE. V was cut by 5 bases and J by 8 bases, with 19 bases left in between. CDR3 residues: CASSVQMMGGGYTF. In nucleotides, the CDR3 is TGTGCCAGCAGTGTCCAAATGATGGGAGGAGGCTACACCTTC.